The next 27 T cell receptor beta chains were all read from a single sample in a study of memory CD4+ T cells and cytomegalovirus serostatus. Single viable CD3+CD4+CD8-CD45RO+ cells were sorted as the memory CD4+ T cells. Libraries were prepared by immunoSEQ multiplex PCR; TCRdb keeps only in-frame clonotypes and omits some of them. Seen here are 35,000 to 55,000 clones, over 65% observed once, and the top ten hold approximately 1.9%. Sequenced material: memory CD4+ T cells from blood. These receptors originate from an adult in good health and CMV-seronegative.

The chain carries TRBV11-3 and TRBJ2-3; D not resolved. Germline V gives CDR1 SGHNT, CDR2 YENEEA. V lost 2 bases, J lost 0 bases, and 9 bases lay in between. The CDR3 has 15 residues. Here the CDR3 reads CASSLCGVSTDTQYF. CDR3 in DNA: TGTGCCAGCAGCTTATGTGGGGTTAGCACAGATACGCAGTATTTT.

The gene calls are TRBV5-1 and TRBJ1-4, with TRBD1 matching over 10 bases. Germline-derived CDR1 and CDR2 are SGHRS and YFSETQ. This CDR3 is 15 amino acids long. With V trimmed by 4 bases and J by 6 bases, 6 bases remained unmatched. CDR3 sequence (DNA): TGCGCCAGCAGCCCAACCGGGACAGGGGATGAAAAACTGTTTTTT. It specifies CASSPTGTGDEKLFF. The full variable domain, rest sourced from reference TRBV5-1 and TRBJ1-4, is KAGVTQTPRYLIKTRGQQVTLSCSPISGHRSVSWYQQTPGQGLQFLFEYFSETQRNKGNFPGRFSGRQFSNSRSEMNVSTLELGDSALYLCASSPTGTGDEKLFFGSGTQLSVL.

This clone counts as medium-sized. The chain employs TRBV7-2 and TRBJ1-2; D is unresolved. The CDR3 covers 13 residues. Trimming took 3 bases from V and 2 from J, leaving 7 bases between them. Looked up from germline, CDR1 is SGHTA and CDR2 is FQGNSA. CDR3 nucleotides: TGTGCCAGCAGCTTCCGGTCGAACTATGGCTACACCTTC. It encodes CASSFRSNYGYTF.

CDR3: CASSEPFPSGRLPQHF. DNA of the CDR3: TGCGCCAGCAGTGAGCCCTTTCCATCCGGTCGTTTACCCCAGCATTTT. The chain combines TRBV10-1 with TRBJ1-5; no reliable D call. Per the germline V gene, CDR1 is WNHNN and CDR2 is SYGVQD (reference sequence). The V gene lost 2 bases and the J gene lost 10 bases, with 21 bases spanning the gap. The CDR3 has 16 amino acids.

The rearrangement joins TRBV20-1 to TRBJ2-7; D uncertain. The V end was cut by 3 bases, the J end by 5 bases, with 5 bases between. There are 10 residues in the CDR3. Germline assignment: CDR1 DFQATT and CDR2 SNEGSKA (reference sequence). CDR3 in amino acids: CSASQHEQYF. The CDR3, as DNA: TGCAGTGCTAGCCAGCACGAGCAGTACTTC.

This chain uses TRBV18 with TRBJ1-1; 7 bases align to TRBD1. Per the germline V gene, CDR1 is KGHSH and CDR2 is LQKENI. Trimming removed 2 bases from V and 5 bases from J; junction bases left unmatched: 8. The CDR3 length is 15 residues. CDR3 in amino acids: CASSPTRQGKTEAFF. The CDR3 coding sequence is TGTGCCAGCTCACCAACCCGACAGGGTAAAACTGAAGCTTTCTTT.

The chain has TRBV27 and TRBJ2-7; the D is unclear. CDR1 and CDR2 from the germline V gene are MNHEY and SMNVEV (reference sequence). The CDR3 consists of 11 residues. The V gene lost 6 bases and the J gene lost 4 bases, with 7 bases spanning the gap. The chain's CDR3 is CASRGRYEQYF. In DNA, the CDR3 is TGTGCCAGCAGAGGAAGGTACGAGCAGTACTTC.

The V call is TRBV5-1, the J call TRBJ1-2; perhaps TRBD1 as D (5 bases). The V gene lost 4 bases and the J gene lost 5 bases, with 18 bases spanning the gap. Germline V lookup: CDR1 SGHRS, CDR2 YFSETQ. CDR3 length: 15 amino acids. CDR3 amino acids: CASSPGAGRSYGYTF. The CDR3 region has the DNA TGCGCCAGCAGCCCCGGGGCAGGGCGCAGTTATGGCTACACCTTC.

The rearrangement uses TRBV6-1 and TRBJ1-2; no firm D call. Trimming pared 8 bases from V and 4 bases from J, leaving 11 bases between. In germline, CDR1 is MNHNS, CDR2 SASEGT. The CDR3 extends over 12 amino acids. The CDR3 loop is CASHYEIYGYTF. CDR3 nucleotide sequence: TGTGCCAGCCATTATGAGATCTATGGCTACACCTTC.

This chain joins TRBV19 and TRBJ1-3; D is unclear. The CDR3 sequence is 14 residues long. From germline, CDR1 is LNHDA and CDR2 SQIVND (reference sequence). Between the trimmed V and J ends, which lost 7 bases and 0 bases, there was a span of 10 bases. The DNA for the CDR3 is TGTGCCAGTATGAGCCGTAACTCTGGAAACACCATATATTTT. Its protein is CASMSRNSGNTIYF.

This clone was detected only a few times. The chain recombines TRBV7-8 with TRBJ1-4; D is unresolved. CDR1 is SGHVS, CDR2 FQNEAQ, per germline. V lost 2 bases and J 8 bases, leaving 18 bases between the germline ends. The CDR3 has 16 residues. The CDR3 sequence: CASSLTGLSRREKLFF. CDR3 DNA sequence: TGTGCCAGCAGCTTAACCGGACTTTCCCGGAGGGAAAAACTGTTTTTT.

This sequence joins TRBV18 and TRBJ1-2; no reliable D call. Trimming pared 2 bases from V and 8 bases from J, leaving 15 bases between. Germline values: CDR1 KGHSH, CDR2 LQKENI. This CDR3 contains 14 residues. The CDR3 DNA reads TGTGCCAGCTCACCAGACCGGGCCCCGACCGGCTACACCTTC. It is translated as CASSPDRAPTGYTF.

The genes are TRBV6-5 and TRBJ1-5; D is ambiguous. Germline CDR1 MNHEY, CDR2 SVGAGI. Trimming took 4 bases from V and 3 from J, leaving 7 bases between them. The CDR3 spans 13 residues. For the CDR3, the DNA is TGTGCCAGCAGTTTGCAAAACAATCAGCCCCAGCATTTT. Amino acid sequence: CASSLQNNQPQHF.

The rearrangement joins TRBV6-4 to TRBJ1-2; TRBD1 agrees at 7 bases. The CDR3 consists of 13 residues. V gave up 0 bases and J gave up 7 bases; unmatched junction bases: 2. From germline, CDR1 is MRHNA and CDR2 SNTAGT. The CDR3 spells CASSDSTGFGYTF. The DNA of the CDR3 is TGTGCCAGCAGTGACTCGACAGGGTTTGGCTACACCTTC.

This chain links TRBV28 with TRBJ1-3, with 8 bases fitting TRBD1. The CDR3 has 15 residues. Losses at the gene ends were 8 bases for V and 0 bases for J; bases not matched to a gene: 6. The V gene's germline CDR1 is MDHEN and CDR2 SYDVKM. CDR3 region: CASGGTGASGNTIYF. The CDR3 DNA reads as TGTGCCAGCGGGGGGACAGGCGCCTCTGGAAACACCATATATTTT.

The CDR3: CASSPGLAGLQETQYF. The DNA for the CDR3 is TGTGCCAGCAGCCCTGGACTAGCGGGACTCCAAGAGACCCAGTACTTC. The J gene is TRBJ2-5, the V gene TRBV5-4, with 12 bases fitting TRBD2. Germline-derived CDR1 and CDR2 are SGHNT and YYREEE (reference sequence). The CDR3 totals 16 residues. V dropped 4 bases and J dropped 1; count of bases not matched to a gene: 5.

The CDR3 loop is CASSLGQRGNQPQHF. The DNA for the CDR3 is TGTGCCAGCAGCTTAGGGCAGAGGGGCAATCAGCCCCAGCATTTT. The V and J genes are TRBV7-6 and TRBJ1-5; D remains ambiguous. There are 15 residues in the CDR3. Trimming left V 1 base short and J 2 bases short, with 9 bases between. Germline lookup yields CDR1 SGHVS and CDR2 FNYEAQ.

The V and J genes are TRBV9 and TRBJ1-4; tentatively, D is TRBD1 (6 bases). The CDR3 loop spans 15 amino acids. The V end lost 0 bases, the J end lost 4 bases, and 10 bases lay between the germline ends. The germline V gene has CDR1 SGDLS and CDR2 YYNGEE. DNA of the CDR3: TGTGCCAGCAGCGTAGGGACAGTGAGTAATGAAAAACTGTTTTTT. Protein product: CASSVGTVSNEKLFF.

This clone was picked up a small number of times. The same CDR3 is also encoded by other DNA sequences in this sample. The chain combines TRBV11-2 with TRBJ2-7; 7 nucleotides line up with TRBD1. The V segment lost 3 bases and the J segment 1 base; nucleotides outside the gene matches: 6. CDR1 and CDR2 from the germline V gene are SGHAT and FQNNGV. The CDR3 is 15 residues long. The CDR3: CASSLEGRGSYEQYF. CDR3 in DNA: TGTGCCAGCAGCTTGGAAGGCAGGGGGTCCTACGAGCAGTACTTC.

This rearrangement joins TRBV15 to TRBJ2-7; D uncertain. Trimming cost V 0 bases and J 3 bases, with 9 bases left between them. The CDR3 extends over 14 amino acids. Germline values: CDR1 LNHNV, CDR2 YYDKDF (reference sequence). CDR3 in amino acids: CATSREWTDYEQYF. The DNA of the CDR3 is TGTGCCACCAGCAGAGAATGGACGGACTACGAGCAGTACTTC.

V gene TRBV19 combines with J gene TRBJ2-1; 10 positions agree with TRBD1. Germline V gene data show CDR1 as LNHDA and CDR2 as SQIVND (reference sequence). The CDR3 extends over 16 amino acids. The V and J ends lost 4 bases and 2 bases, in that order; junction bases with no gene match: 5. The CDR3, as DNA: TGTGCCAGTAGTACCAGGGACAGGGGCACCTACAATGAGCAGTTCTTC. Protein sequence: CASSTRDRGTYNEQFF. Full variable domain (remainder filled in from reference TRBV19 and TRBJ2-1): DGGITQSPKYLFRKEGQNVTLSCEQNLNHDAMYWYRQDPGQGLRLIYYSQIVNDFQKGDIAEGYSVSREKKESFPLTVTSAQKNPTAFYLCASSTRDRGTYNEQFFGPGTRLTVL.

V usage is TRBV5-1 and J usage is TRBJ1-1; D is uncertain. The V gene's germline CDR1 is SGHRS and CDR2 YFSETQ. Trimming took off 3 bases at V and 1 base at J, with 13 bases between the two ends. The CDR3 spans 15 residues. DNA of the CDR3: TGCGCCAGCAGCTCTCTCCGGACGCCGAACACTGAAGCTTTCTTT. Its protein product is CASSSLRTPNTEAFF.

Concerning this clone: Other DNA sequences within the sample encode an identical CDR3. The J gene is TRBJ2-2, the V gene TRBV2; the match to TRBD1 covers 7 bases. The germline V gene has CDR1 SNHLY and CDR2 FYNNEI. The V and J ends lost 4 bases and 3 bases, in that order; junction bases with no gene match: 5. The CDR3 loop spans 15 amino acids. This chain's CDR3 is CASSAKDRHTGELFF. As DNA, the CDR3 is TGTGCCAGCAGTGCTAAGGACAGGCACACCGGGGAGCTGTTTTTT.

The chain employs TRBV10-3 and TRBJ2-6; possibly TRBD2 for D (6 bases). Germline values: CDR1 ENHRY, CDR2 SYGVKD. The CDR3 length is 15 residues. Trimming removed 4 bases from V and 0 bases from J, with 7 bases in between. The CDR3 loop is CAISAGGSGANVLTF. The CDR3, as DNA: TGTGCCATCAGTGCCGGGGGCTCTGGGGCCAACGTCCTGACTTTC.

The chain links TRBV7-9 to TRBJ1-2, with D perhaps matching TRBD1 (6 bases). Deletions cut 1 base from V and 7 bases from J, with 10 bases between. The CDR3 runs to 13 residues. CDR1 and CDR2 from the germline V gene are SEHNR and FQNEAQ (reference sequence). CDR3 bases: TGTGCCAGCAGCTTAGGGGGGGCTGGTGGCTACACCTTC. Encoded protein: CASSLGGAGGYTF.

This clone was detected a few times. The chain combines TRBV28 with TRBJ1-2, with a tentative D call TRBD1 (6 bases). The CDR3 consists of 18 residues. Trimming pared 6 bases from V and 2 bases from J, leaving 25 bases between. Germline V gives CDR1 MDHEN, CDR2 SYDVKM. CDR3 sequence reads: CASSTITPKGRGNYGYTF. The CDR3 region has the DNA TGTGCCAGCAGCACTATAACACCGAAGGGCAGGGGCAACTATGGCTACACCTTC.

The table lists this clone with a count of one. J is TRBJ1-1 and V is TRBV14; no firm D call. This CDR3 comprises 13 residues. V lost 1 base to trimming and J lost 4 bases, with 7 bases between them. Germline CDR1 and CDR2: SGHDN and FVKESK. This chain's CDR3 is CASSQAPVTEAFF. The DNA for the CDR3 is TGTGCCAGCAGCCAAGCACCCGTCACTGAAGCTTTCTTT.